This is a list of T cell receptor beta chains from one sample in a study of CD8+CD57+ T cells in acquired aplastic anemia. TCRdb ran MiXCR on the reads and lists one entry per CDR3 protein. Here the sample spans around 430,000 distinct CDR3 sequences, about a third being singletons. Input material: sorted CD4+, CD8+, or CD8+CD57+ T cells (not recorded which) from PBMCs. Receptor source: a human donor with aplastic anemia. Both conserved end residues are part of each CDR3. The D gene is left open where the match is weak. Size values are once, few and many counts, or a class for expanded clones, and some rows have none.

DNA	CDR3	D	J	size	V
TGTGCCAGCAGTTACGCCAGGGGTGAAAAACTGTTTTTT	CASSYARGEKLFF	-	TRBJ1-4	-	TRBV6-5
TGTGCCAGTAGTCTCGAGTTGAGGGCCACTGAAGCTTTCTTT	CASSLELRATEAFF	-	TRBJ1-1	-	TRBV19
TGTGCCAGCAGCTTAATAACAGGGGGCTCCTACAATGAGCAGTACTTC	CASSLITGGSYNEQYF	TRBD1	TRBJ2-5	-	TRBV7-6
TGTGCAGTATCTTCGGGGGGACACCCCATCTACGAGCAGTACTTC	CAVSSGGHPIYEQYF	-	TRBJ2-7	many	TRBV19
TGCGCCAGCAGTGATGGACAGCCCACAGATACGCAGTATTTT	CASSDGQPTDTQYF	-	TRBJ2-3	-	TRBV10-1
TGTGCCAGCAGCGCGGGAGGTATAGGGGCCTTGAACACTGAAGCTTTCTTT	CASSAGGIGALNTEAFF	-	TRBJ1-1	-	TRBV9
TGTGCCAGCAGTGAATTTCAAGGGGCCGGGGAGCTGTTTTTT	CASSEFQGAGELFF	-	TRBJ2-2	few	TRBV2
TGTGCCAGCAGCCTGTACAGGGGAAGCGCTGGGGCCAACGTCCTGACTTTC	CASSLYRGSAGANVLTF	TRBD1	TRBJ2-6	few	TRBV11-2
TGCGCCAGCAGTGATAAGGGGGTACACGAGCAGTACTTC	CASSDKGVHEQYF	-	TRBJ2-7	many	TRBV10-2
TGTGCCACTGGACAGGGGTATAGCAATCAGCCCCAGCATTTT	CATGQGYSNQPQHF	TRBD1	TRBJ1-5	many	TRBV15
TGTGCCACCAGTGATTTACAAGAAAAACTGTTTTTT	CATSDLQEKLFF	-	TRBJ1-4	many	TRBV24-1
TGTGCCAGCAGTTTAGGAGGGGGCCGTTACGATGAGCAGTTCTTC	CASSLGGGRYDEQFF	TRBD1	TRBJ2-1	-	TRBV12-3/TRBV12-4
TGTGCCAGCAGTATCGACGGACAGGGAGCACCCCTCCACTTT	CASSIDGQGAPLHF	TRBD1	TRBJ1-6	many	TRBV2
TGTGCCAGCAGTTACTCGAGGACAGGGACGGGAGCTTTCTTT	CASSYSRTGTGAFF	TRBD1	TRBJ1-1	-	TRBV6-5
TGTGCCAGCAGCCCTACAGGGGTGATGAACACTGAAGCTTTCTTT	CASSPTGVMNTEAFF	TRBD1	TRBJ1-1	once	TRBV5-4
TGTGCCAGCAGCTTAACCGGGACAGGGGGCGTTGGTCCAGAGACCCAGTACTTC	CASSLTGTGGVGPETQYF	TRBD1	TRBJ2-5	few	TRBV11-1
TGTGCCAGCAGCTTAGATCGATTGGGGTCGCAGGGCGACTCTGGAAACACCATATATTTT	CASSLDRLGSQGDSGNTIYF	-	TRBJ1-3	-	TRBV25-1
TGTGCCAGCAGCGTAGAAGTCGGGGGGAAAGGTGGCTACACCTTC	CASSVEVGGKGGYTF	-	TRBJ1-2	many	TRBV9
TGTGCCACCAGTGGCCCCAATGAGCAGTTCTTC	CATSGPNEQFF	-	TRBJ2-1	many	TRBV24-1
TGTGCCAGTAGTCCGGGGCCAGCTTCCTACGAGCAGTACTTC	CASSPGPASYEQYF	-	TRBJ2-7	many	TRBV19
TGTGCCAGCAGTTACCAGACTGGGGCTACCTACGAGCAGTACTTC	CASSYQTGATYEQYF	-	TRBJ2-7	-	TRBV6-5
TGCGCCAGCAGCCCCGAGGGGAACGAGCAGTACTTC	CASSPEGNEQYF	-	TRBJ2-7	many	TRBV5-1
TGTGCCAGCAGCGTAGAGCAGGGAGTGGGGACTGAAGCTTTCTTT	CASSVEQGVGTEAFF	-	TRBJ1-1	few	TRBV9
TGTGCCAGCAGGTTGGACAGGGGGCATACTGAAGCTTTCTTT	CASRLDRGHTEAFF	TRBD1	TRBJ1-1	-	TRBV11-1
TGTGCCAGCAGCTTAGTAATTAGACTAGCGGGGGACTACGAGCAGTACTTC	CASSLVIRLAGDYEQYF	TRBD2	TRBJ2-7	few	TRBV11-2
TGTGCCAGCAGTCGCCTAGCGGGAGGAGCGGATACGCAGTATTTT	CASSRLAGGADTQYF	TRBD2	TRBJ2-3	-	TRBV12-3/TRBV12-4
TGTGCCAGTAGATGGGGGGTGGCTAGCGACAATGAGCAGTTCTTC	CASRWGVASDNEQFF	-	TRBJ2-1	many	TRBV19
TGCGCCAGCAGCCCTTATGGACACAATGAGGAGACCCAGTACTTC	CASSPYGHNEETQYF	-	TRBJ2-5	few	TRBV4-1
TGCGCCAGCAGCCAAGTCACAGGGGGCTCGAACACCGGGGAGCTGTTTTTT	CASSQVTGGSNTGELFF	TRBD1	TRBJ2-2	few	TRBV4-1
TGTGCCAGCAGCCTCCGACAGGGGGCGTACGAAGCTGGCTACACCTTC	CASSLRQGAYEAGYTF	TRBD1	TRBJ1-2	-	TRBV9
TGTGCCATCAGTGAGTCTCCCGGGACAGGGGGCGAGCAGTACTTC	CAISESPGTGGEQYF	TRBD1	TRBJ2-7	-	TRBV10-3
TGTGCCAGTAGGACAGGGGCCGAGCAGTACTTC	CASRTGAEQYF	TRBD1	TRBJ2-7	many	TRBV19
TGTGCCAGCAGTGAAGAGAGGGATTCACCCCTCCACTTT	CASSEERDSPLHF	-	TRBJ1-6	many	TRBV2
TGTGCCAGCAGTTACTCGATTGACTATGACGGACAGCCCCAGCATTTT	CASSYSIDYDGQPQHF	-	TRBJ1-5	-	TRBV6-5
TGTGCCATCAGTCGGGGGGGGACAGGGGGCGAAGAGACCCAGTACTTC	CAISRGGTGGEETQYF	TRBD1	TRBJ2-5	many	TRBV10-3
TGTGCCAGTAGTGGTATAGGAACAGATACGCAGTATTTT	CASSGIGTDTQYF	-	TRBJ2-3	-	TRBV19
TGTGCCAGCACCACCCCCTCGGGGCCGGGCAATGAGCAGTTCTTC	CASTTPSGPGNEQFF	-	TRBJ2-1	few	TRBV11-2
TGTGCCAGCAGACCTGACTGGAATCAGCCCCAGCATTTT	CASRPDWNQPQHF	-	TRBJ1-5	-	TRBV6-1
TGTGCCACCAGTGACGCCAGCGGGAGGCTCGACGAGCAGTACTTC	CATSDASGRLDEQYF	TRBD2	TRBJ2-7	-	TRBV24-1
TGCGCCAGCAGTGAGTCGCAGGGGGAGACAGATACGCAGTATTTT	CASSESQGETDTQYF	TRBD1	TRBJ2-3	many	TRBV10-1
TGCAGCAGGACAGGGACCTACGAGCAGTACTTC	CSRTGTYEQYF	TRBD1	TRBJ2-7	-	TRBV29-1
TGTGCCAGCAGCTTGCGGGAGGGAGGACTGAATGAAAAACTGTTTTTT	CASSLREGGLNEKLFF	-	TRBJ1-4	many	TRBV5-6
TGTGCCAGCAGCTGGAAGCGGGACACTGAAGCTTTCTTT	CASSWKRDTEAFF	-	TRBJ1-1	many	TRBV7-2
TGTGCCAGTTCATCTACCTACGGGCAGTACTTC	CASSSTYGQYF	-	TRBJ2-7	-	TRBV25-1
TGCAGTGCTAGGGACGTCAGGGTCCAGTCGGGTGAGCAGTACTTC	CSARDVRVQSGEQYF	-	TRBJ2-7	many	TRBV20-1
TGCAGTGCTAGTCCCCAAACTGGACTAAGCAATCAGCCCCAGCATTTT	CSASPQTGLSNQPQHF	-	TRBJ1-5	few	TRBV20-1
TGTGCCAGCAGCAGGACAGGGGGTCCCGACGAGCAGTACTTC	CASSRTGGPDEQYF	TRBD1	TRBJ2-7	-	TRBV5-5
TGTGCCAGCAGCTTACAAGCAAACACTGAAGCTTTCTTT	CASSLQANTEAFF	-	TRBJ1-1	many	TRBV7-9
TGTGCCAGTATCCAATCAGGGGGCGGACGACCCACAGATACGCAGTATTTT	CASIQSGGGRPTDTQYF	TRBD1	TRBJ2-3	-	TRBV19
TGTGCCAGCAGCCCTCAAGGGGGAGCAGGCGACTATGGCTACACCTTC	CASSPQGGAGDYGYTF	-	TRBJ1-2	many	TRBV11-1
TGTGCCAGCAGCTTAGCGGGGGGAAATTTTCACCAGCCCCAGCATTTT	CASSLAGGNFHQPQHF	-	TRBJ1-5	once	TRBV7-8
TGTGCCAGCAGCTCGGGACAGATACTCTCCTACGAGCAGTACTTC	CASSSGQILSYEQYF	TRBD1	TRBJ2-7	-	TRBV7-2
TGTGCCAGCTCAGCGCTGCCCGGGACAGAAGATGGCTACACCTTC	CASSALPGTEDGYTF	TRBD1	TRBJ1-2	-	TRBV2
TGTGCCAGTAGCTTCGACAGGGGTAATTCACCCCTCCACTTT	CASSFDRGNSPLHF	TRBD1	TRBJ1-6	many	TRBV19
TGTGCCATCAGTGAAATGGGCTCCTATAATTCACCCCTCCACTTT	CAISEMGSYNSPLHF	-	TRBJ1-6	-	TRBV10-3